The T cell receptor beta chain described here comes from a study of CD8+CD57+ T cells in acquired aplastic anemia. Study-level information: Average DNA yield from sorted CD4+ and CD8+ cells was roughly 3.1 ug. There were roughly 10 million reads, on average, for CD4+ cells from healthy donors.

V was clipped by 0 bases and J by 7 bases, with 13 bases between them. CDR3 length: 14 residues. The V gene's germline CDR1 is SGDLS and CDR2 YYNGEE. Both TCR beta VDJ combination and CDR3 sequence profiling were carried out. Genomic DNA was the template for this profiling. TCRdb reprocessed the reads via MiXCR and lists one record per CDR3 protein. The repertoire holds 120,000 or so distinct CDR3 sequences, with 48% as singletons. This clonotype has just a few counts. Its antigen is not identified. Study conclusions and caveats: CD8+ Simpson's diversity in patients was not significantly different from that in controls. Comparison of patients with controls identified nearly 30 shared CD8+ CDR3 sequences.

The sequence derives from a human donor in good health, serving as a control. Sequenced input: sorted CD4+, CD8+, or CD8+CD57+ T cells (not recorded which) from PBMCs. The chain links TRBV9 to TRBJ1-1; D is ambiguous. CDR3 DNA sequence: TGTGCCAGCAGCGTAGCTGACACTGGGAATGAAGCTTTCTTT. This gives the protein CASSVADTGNEAFF.